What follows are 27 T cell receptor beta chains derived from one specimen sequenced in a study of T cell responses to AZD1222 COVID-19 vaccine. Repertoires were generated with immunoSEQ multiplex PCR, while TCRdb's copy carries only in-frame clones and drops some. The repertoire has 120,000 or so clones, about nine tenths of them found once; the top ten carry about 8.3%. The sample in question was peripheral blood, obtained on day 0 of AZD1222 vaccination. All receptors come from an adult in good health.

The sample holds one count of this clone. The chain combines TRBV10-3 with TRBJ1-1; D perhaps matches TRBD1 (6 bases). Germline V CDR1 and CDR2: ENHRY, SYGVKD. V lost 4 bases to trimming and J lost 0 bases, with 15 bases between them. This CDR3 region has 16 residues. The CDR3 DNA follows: TGTGCCATCAGTGGTACGCGGGGGCGATTGAACACTGAAGCTTTCTTT. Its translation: CAISGTRGRLNTEAFF.

CDR3 nucleotides: TGCGCCAGCAGCCCCGGGCCCCAGGACGAGCAGTACTTC. Translating it yields CASSPGPQDEQYF. The chain has TRBV5-1 and TRBJ2-7; no definite D call. The CDR3 consists of 13 residues. Germline-derived CDR1 and CDR2 are SGHRS and YFSETQ. Trimming cost V 4 bases and J 5 bases, with 13 bases left between them.

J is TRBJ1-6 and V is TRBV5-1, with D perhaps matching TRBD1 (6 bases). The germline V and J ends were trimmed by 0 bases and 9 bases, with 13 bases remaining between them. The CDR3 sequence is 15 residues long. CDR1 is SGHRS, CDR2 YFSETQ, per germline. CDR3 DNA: TGCGCCAGCAGCTTGGAATGGGGGCGGGCTTCACCCCTCCACTTT. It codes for CASSLEWGRASPLHF.

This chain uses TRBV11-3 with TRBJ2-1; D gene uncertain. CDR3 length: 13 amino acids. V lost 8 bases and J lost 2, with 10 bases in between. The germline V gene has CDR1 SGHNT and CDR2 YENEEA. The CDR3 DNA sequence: TGTGCCAGCGTCGGGCACGCCTACAATGAGCAGTTCTTC. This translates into CASVGHAYNEQFF.

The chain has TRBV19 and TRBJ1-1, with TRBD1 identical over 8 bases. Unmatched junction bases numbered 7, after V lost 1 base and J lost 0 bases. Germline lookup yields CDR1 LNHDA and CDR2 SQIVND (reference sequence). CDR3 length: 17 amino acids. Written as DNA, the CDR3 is TGTGCCAGTAGTATAGCACCAGGACAGGGCATGAACACTGAAGCTTTCTTT. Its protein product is CASSIAPGQGMNTEAFF.

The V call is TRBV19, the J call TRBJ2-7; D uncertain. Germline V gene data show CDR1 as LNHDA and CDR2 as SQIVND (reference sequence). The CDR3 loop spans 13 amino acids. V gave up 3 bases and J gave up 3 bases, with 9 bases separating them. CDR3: CASSIGSYYEQYF. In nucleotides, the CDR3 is TGTGCCAGTAGTATCGGCTCCTACTACGAGCAGTACTTC.

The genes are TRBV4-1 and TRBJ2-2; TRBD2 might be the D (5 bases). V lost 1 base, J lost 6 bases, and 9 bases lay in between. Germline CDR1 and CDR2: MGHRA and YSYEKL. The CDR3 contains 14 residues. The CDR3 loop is CASSQGLAPGELFF. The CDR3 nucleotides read TGCGCCAGCAGCCAAGGGCTAGCCCCCGGGGAGCTGTTTTTT.

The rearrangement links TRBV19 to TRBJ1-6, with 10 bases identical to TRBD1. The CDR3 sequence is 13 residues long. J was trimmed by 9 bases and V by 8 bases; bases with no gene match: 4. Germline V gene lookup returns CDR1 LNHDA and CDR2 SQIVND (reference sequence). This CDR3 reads CASQTGGRSPLHF. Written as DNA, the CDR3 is TGTGCCAGTCAGACAGGGGGCCGTTCACCCCTCCACTTT. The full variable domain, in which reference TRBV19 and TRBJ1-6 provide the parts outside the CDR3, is DGGITQSPKYLFRKEGQNVTLSCEQNLNHDAMYWYRQDPGQGLRLIYYSQIVNDFQKGDIAEGYSVSREKKESFPLTVTSAQKNPTAFYLCASQTGGRSPLHFGNGTRLTVT.

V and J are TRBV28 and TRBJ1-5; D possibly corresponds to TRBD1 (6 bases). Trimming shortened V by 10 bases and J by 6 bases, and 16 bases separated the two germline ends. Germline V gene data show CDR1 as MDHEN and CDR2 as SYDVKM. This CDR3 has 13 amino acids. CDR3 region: CATTPRGGQPQHF. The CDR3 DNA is TGTGCCACCACCCCCAGGGGTGGTCAGCCCCAGCATTTT.

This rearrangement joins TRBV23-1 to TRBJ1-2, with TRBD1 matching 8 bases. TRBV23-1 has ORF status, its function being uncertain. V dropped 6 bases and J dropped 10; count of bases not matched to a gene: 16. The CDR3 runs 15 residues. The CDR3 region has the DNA TGCGCCAGCAGACAAGGACAGGGTCGGGGCGGGTACTACACCTTC. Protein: CASRQGQGRGGYYTF.

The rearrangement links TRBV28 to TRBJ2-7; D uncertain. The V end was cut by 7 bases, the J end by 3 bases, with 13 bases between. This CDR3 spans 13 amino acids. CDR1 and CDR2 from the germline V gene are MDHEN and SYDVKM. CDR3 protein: CASTSGGGYEQYF. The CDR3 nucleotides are TGTGCCAGCACCTCAGGCGGCGGCTACGAGCAGTACTTC.

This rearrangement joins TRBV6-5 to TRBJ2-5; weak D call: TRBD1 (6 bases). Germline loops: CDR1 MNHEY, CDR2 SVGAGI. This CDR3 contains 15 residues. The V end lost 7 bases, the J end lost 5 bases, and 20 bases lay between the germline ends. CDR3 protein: CASTVRGSAGETQYF. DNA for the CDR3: TGTGCCAGCACCGTCAGGGGTTCGGCCGGGGAGACCCAGTACTTC.

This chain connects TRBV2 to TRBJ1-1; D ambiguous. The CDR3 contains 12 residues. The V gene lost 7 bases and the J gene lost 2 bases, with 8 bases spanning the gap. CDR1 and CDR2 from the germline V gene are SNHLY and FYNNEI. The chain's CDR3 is CASILDNTEAFF. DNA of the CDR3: TGTGCCAGCATATTAGACAACACTGAAGCTTTCTTT.

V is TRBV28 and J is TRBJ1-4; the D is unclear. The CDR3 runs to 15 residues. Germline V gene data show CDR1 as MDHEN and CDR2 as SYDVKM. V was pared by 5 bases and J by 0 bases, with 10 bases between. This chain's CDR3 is CASSPPRSTNEKLFF. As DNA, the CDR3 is TGTGCCAGCAGTCCCCCGCGGTCAACTAATGAAAAACTGTTTTTT.

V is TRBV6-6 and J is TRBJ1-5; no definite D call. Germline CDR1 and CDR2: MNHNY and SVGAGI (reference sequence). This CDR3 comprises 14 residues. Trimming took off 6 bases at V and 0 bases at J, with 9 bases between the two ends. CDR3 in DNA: TGTGCCAGCAGATACAGTAATAGCAATCAGCCCCAGCATTTT. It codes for CASRYSNSNQPQHF.

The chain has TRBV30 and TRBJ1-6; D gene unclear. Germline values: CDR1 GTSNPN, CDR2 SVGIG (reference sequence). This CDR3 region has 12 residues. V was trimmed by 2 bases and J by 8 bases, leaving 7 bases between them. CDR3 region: CAWSMTDSPLHF. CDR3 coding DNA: TGTGCCTGGAGTATGACGGATTCACCCCTCCACTTT.

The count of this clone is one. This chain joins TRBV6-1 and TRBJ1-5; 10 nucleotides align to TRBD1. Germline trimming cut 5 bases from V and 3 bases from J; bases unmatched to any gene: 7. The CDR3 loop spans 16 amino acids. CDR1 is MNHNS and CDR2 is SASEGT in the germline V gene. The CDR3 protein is CASSKGTGETNQPQHF. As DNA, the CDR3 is TGTGCCAGCAGTAAAGGGACAGGGGAGACCAATCAGCCCCAGCATTTT.

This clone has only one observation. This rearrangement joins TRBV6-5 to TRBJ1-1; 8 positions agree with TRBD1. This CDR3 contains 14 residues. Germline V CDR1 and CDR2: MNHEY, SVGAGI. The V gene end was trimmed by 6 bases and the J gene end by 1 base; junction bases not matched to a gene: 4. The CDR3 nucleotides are TGTGCCAGCAGAAACGACAGGGGGAACACTGAAGCTTTCTTT. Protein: CASRNDRGNTEAFF.

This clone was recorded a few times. CDR3 sequence reads: CASSPRDGYEQYF. CDR3 sequence (DNA): TGTGCCAGCAGCCCTCGGGACGGCTACGAGCAGTACTTC. The chain uses TRBV7-3 and TRBJ2-7; D may match TRBD1 or TRBD2 (5 bases each). From germline, CDR1 is SGHTA and CDR2 FQGTGA. V lost 5 bases, J lost 3 bases, and 11 bases lay in between. This CDR3 spans 13 amino acids.

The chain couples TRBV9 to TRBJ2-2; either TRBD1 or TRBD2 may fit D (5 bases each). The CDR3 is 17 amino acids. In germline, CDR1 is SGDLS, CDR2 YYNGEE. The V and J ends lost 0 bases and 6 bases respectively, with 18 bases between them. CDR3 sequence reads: CASSVGGWGTTAGELFF. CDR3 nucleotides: TGTGCCAGCAGCGTAGGAGGATGGGGGACCACGGCCGGGGAGCTGTTTTTT.

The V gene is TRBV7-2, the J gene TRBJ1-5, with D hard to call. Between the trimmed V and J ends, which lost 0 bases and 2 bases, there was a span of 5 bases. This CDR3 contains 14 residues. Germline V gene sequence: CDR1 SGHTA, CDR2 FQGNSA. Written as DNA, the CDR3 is TGTGCCAGCAGCTTAGCCGGGCGCAATCAGCCCCAGCATTTT. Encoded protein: CASSLAGRNQPQHF. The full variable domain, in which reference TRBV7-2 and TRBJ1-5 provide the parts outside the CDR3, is GAGVSQSPSNKVTEKGKDVELRCDPISGHTALYWYRQSLGQGLEFLIYFQGNSAPDKSGLPSDRFSAERTGGSVSTLTIQRTQQEDSAVYLCASSLAGRNQPQHFGDGTRLSIL.

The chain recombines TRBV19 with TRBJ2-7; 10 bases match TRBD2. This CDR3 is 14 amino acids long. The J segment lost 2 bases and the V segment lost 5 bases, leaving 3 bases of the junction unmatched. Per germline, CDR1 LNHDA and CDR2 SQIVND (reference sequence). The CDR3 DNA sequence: TGTGCCAGTAGTTCTAGCGGGGGACCCTACGAGCAGTACTTC. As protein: CASSSSGGPYEQYF. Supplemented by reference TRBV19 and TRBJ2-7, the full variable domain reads DGGITQSPKYLFRKEGQNVTLSCEQNLNHDAMYWYRQDPGQGLRLIYYSQIVNDFQKGDIAEGYSVSREKKESFPLTVTSAQKNPTAFYLCASSSSGGPYEQYFGPGTRLTVT.

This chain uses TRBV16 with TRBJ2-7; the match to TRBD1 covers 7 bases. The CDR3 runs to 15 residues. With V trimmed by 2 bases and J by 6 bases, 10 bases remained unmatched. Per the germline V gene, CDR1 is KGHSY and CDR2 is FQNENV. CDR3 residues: CASSQLRQGRSEQYF. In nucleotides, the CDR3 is TGTGCCAGCAGCCAACTGAGACAGGGACGGTCCGAGCAGTACTTC.

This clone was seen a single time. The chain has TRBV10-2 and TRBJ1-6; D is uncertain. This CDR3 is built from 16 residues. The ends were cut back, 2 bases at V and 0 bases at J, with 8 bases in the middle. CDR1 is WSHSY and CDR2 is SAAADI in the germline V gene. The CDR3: CASSELRSSYNSPLHF. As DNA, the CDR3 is TGCGCCAGCAGTGAGCTAAGGAGCTCCTATAATTCACCCCTCCACTTT.

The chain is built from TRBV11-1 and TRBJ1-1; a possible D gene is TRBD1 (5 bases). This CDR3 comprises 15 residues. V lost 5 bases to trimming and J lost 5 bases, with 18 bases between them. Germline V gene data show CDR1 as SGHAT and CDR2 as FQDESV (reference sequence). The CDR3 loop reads CASSGGDRGGTEAFF. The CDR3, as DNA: TGTGCCAGCAGCGGGGGGGACCGCGGAGGGACTGAAGCTTTCTTT.

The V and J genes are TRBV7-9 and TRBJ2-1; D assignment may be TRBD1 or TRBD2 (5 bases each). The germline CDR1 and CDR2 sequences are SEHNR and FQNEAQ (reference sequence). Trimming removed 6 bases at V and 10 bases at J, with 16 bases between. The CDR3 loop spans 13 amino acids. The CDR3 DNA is TGTGCCAGCAGGCACCGGGACGGTGGGGAGCAGTTCTTC. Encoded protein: CASRHRDGGEQFF.

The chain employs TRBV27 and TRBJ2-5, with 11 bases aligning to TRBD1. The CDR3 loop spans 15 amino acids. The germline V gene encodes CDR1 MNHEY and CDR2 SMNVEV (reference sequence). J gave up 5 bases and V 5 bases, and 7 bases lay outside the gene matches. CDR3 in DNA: TGTGCCAGCAGTGAGGACAGGGGGCCGATGGAGACCCAGTACTTC. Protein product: CASSEDRGPMETQYF.